Below, 21 T cell receptor beta chains from the same sample are listed, as sequenced in a study of regulatory T cells in long-lasting Graves disease. Building of the TCR beta libraries involved iRepertoire HTBI primers and Arm-PCR of CDR3 regions. TCRdb redid the calling of the multiplex PCR reads with MiXCR, one entry per CDR3 protein. The sample records a few hundred thousand distinct CDR3 sequences, about 12% being singletons. Sample time point: newly diagnosed GD, antithyroid drugs for less than 3 months. RNA from PBMCs was the source of the TCR library. The sample also formed part of further work on T cells in Graves' hyperthyroidism and ophthalmopathy.

Sequences were derived from peripheral blood mononuclear cells (PBMCs), sampled at new diagnosis, from a patient treated with antithyroid drugs. These receptors all come from a woman between 18 and 29 years old with Graves disease.

The rearrangement joins TRBV5-1 to TRBJ2-5; possible D gene TRBD2, 7 bases. This CDR3 spans 15 amino acids. Trimming pared 0 bases from V and 5 bases from J, leaving 14 bases between. The germline V gene has CDR1 SGHRS and CDR2 YFSETQ. The CDR3 sequence: CASSLGRGAGETQYF. The CDR3, as DNA: TGCGCCAGCAGCTTGGGTCGGGGGGCAGGTGAGACCCAGTACTTC.

In this sample, this clonotype turned up many times. This chain's CDR3 is CSARDHTGSGANVLTF. DNA for the CDR3: TGCAGTGCTAGAGACCACACAGGCTCTGGGGCCAACGTCCTGACTTTC. This chain joins TRBV20-1 and TRBJ2-6; possible D gene TRBD1, 5 bases. This CDR3 region has 16 residues. Germline V gene data show CDR1 as DFQATT and CDR2 as SNEGSKA (reference sequence). Deletions cut 0 bases from V and 0 bases from J, with 9 bases between.

This clonotype has at least ten counts. The V call is TRBV12-3 or TRBV12-4, the J call TRBJ2-5; 10 bases align to TRBD2. The CDR3 is made up of 15 amino acids. V lost 6 bases and J lost 6; bases outside the gene matches: 10. The CDR3 protein is CASRPHTSGVKTQYF. CDR3 sequence (DNA): TGTGCCAGCAGACCACACACTAGCGGGGTAAAGACCCAGTACTTC.

This clonotype was seen at least ten times. The rearrangement uses TRBV7-8 and TRBJ2-2; no clear D. In germline, CDR1 is SGHVS, CDR2 FQNEAQ. This CDR3 is built from 16 residues. Between the trimmed V and J ends, which lost 1 base and 5 bases, there was a span of 14 bases. The CDR3 reads CASSLEPRQVTGELFF. In DNA form, the CDR3 reads TGTGCCAGCAGCTTAGAACCACGTCAGGTGACCGGGGAGCTGTTTTTT. Variable domain in full (rest from reference TRBV7-8 and TRBJ2-2): GAGVSQSPRYKVAKRGQDVALRCDPISGHVSLFWYQQALGQGPEFLTYFQNEAQLDKSGLPSDRFFAERPEGSVSTLKIQRTQQEDSAVYLCASSLEPRQVTGELFFGEGSRLTVL.

This clonotype has just a few counts. V gene TRBV7-2 combines with J gene TRBJ1-2, with a tentative D call TRBD1 (6 bases). Trimming removed 2 bases at V and 8 bases at J, with 12 bases between. This CDR3 contains 13 residues. Germline V lookup: CDR1 SGHTA, CDR2 FQGNSA. Here the CDR3 reads CASSLRGRRGYTF. CDR3 in DNA: TGTGCCAGCAGCTTACGGGGGCGCAGAGGCTACACCTTC.

Of note for this clonotype: Germline is not matched at one junction end, which may reflect a read error. The rearrangement links TRBV7-3 to TRBJ1-6; no firm D call. Germline V gene data show CDR1 as SGHTA and CDR2 as FQGTGA. The CDR3 has 11 amino acids. The CDR3 coding sequence is TGTGCCGGCAGCTTTTTTGCACCCCTCCACTTT. It yields the protein CAGSFFAPLHF.

This clonotype has only a few counts. The chain couples TRBV27 to TRBJ2-5, with 10 bases aligning to TRBD2. Germline CDR1 reads MNHEY; CDR2 reads SMNVEV (reference sequence). CDR3 length equals 16 residues. The junction had 7 bases not matched to a gene; V was cut back by 2 bases and J by 4 bases. The CDR3 loop is CASSLLAGATTETQYF. CDR3 coding DNA: TGTGCCAGCAGTTTACTAGCGGGAGCTACCACAGAGACCCAGTACTTC.

The V gene is TRBV5-5, the J gene TRBJ1-1, with D possibly matching TRBD1 (5 bases). This CDR3 comprises 17 residues. Germline values: CDR1 SGHKS, CDR2 YYEKEE (reference sequence). Trimming pared 0 bases from V and 1 base from J, leaving 16 bases between. CDR3 nucleotides: TGTGCCAGCAGCTTGGAAGATTGGGGGACCCAGAACACTGAAGCTTTCTTT. Protein sequence: CASSLEDWGTQNTEAFF.

This clonotype was counted ten times or more. The V gene is TRBV30, the J gene TRBJ1-3; 9 bases line up with TRBD1. This CDR3 comprises 16 residues. The J segment lost 7 bases and the V segment lost 2 bases, leaving 12 bases of the junction unmatched. In germline, CDR1 is GTSNPN, CDR2 SVGIG (reference sequence). CDR3 bases: TGTGCCTGGAGTAGTAGTCGGACGGGACAGGGTAACACCATATATTTT. It encodes CAWSSSRTGQGNTIYF.

This clonotype has a count of ten or more. This chain connects TRBV19 to TRBJ1-1; no clear D gene. The CDR3 has 15 amino acids. Germline loops: CDR1 LNHDA, CDR2 SQIVND (reference sequence). The V end was cut by 3 bases, the J end by 1 base, with 12 bases between. This chain's CDR3 is CASSIRPGWNTEAFF. CDR3 DNA sequence: TGTGCCAGTAGTATCCGGCCAGGCTGGAACACTGAAGCTTTCTTT.

This clonotype was seen repeatedly, ten times or more. V and J are TRBV20-1 and TRBJ2-5; TRBD1 or TRBD2 may be the D gene (5 bases each). The CDR3 sequence is 13 residues long. The V gene's germline CDR1 is DFQATT and CDR2 SNEGSKA (reference sequence). The germline V and J ends were trimmed by 0 bases and 4 bases, with 9 bases remaining between them. The CDR3 DNA is TGCAGTGCTAGAGAGGGGGTGGGAGAGACCCAGTACTTC. This encodes CSAREGVGETQYF.

This clonotype was detected many times. The J gene is TRBJ2-2, the V gene TRBV30; TRBD1 matches 9 bases. The CDR3 has 15 residues. The germline V gene has CDR1 GTSNPN and CDR2 SVGIG (reference sequence). Trimming cost V 2 bases and J 6 bases; bases outside gene matches: 7. The CDR3: CAWSLGTGLAGELFF. The CDR3, as DNA: TGTGCCTGGAGTCTGGGGACAGGGCTGGCCGGGGAGCTGTTTTTT.

This clonotype came up many times. The chain combines TRBV4-1 with TRBJ1-1; a weak D match, TRBD1 (5 bases). Trimming took 5 bases from V and 6 from J, leaving 19 bases between them. The CDR3 sequence is 15 residues long. Germline lookup yields CDR1 MGHRA and CDR2 YSYEKL. In DNA form, the CDR3 reads TGCGCCAGCAGCACCCCCTTCCCCGGGGACGCTGAAGCTTTCTTT. Protein sequence: CASSTPFPGDAEAFF.

This clonotype occurred many times. The chain employs TRBV24-1 and TRBJ1-2; TRBD1 might be the D (6 bases). CDR1 is KGHDR, CDR2 SFDVKD, per germline. The CDR3 spans 12 residues. V gave up 4 bases and J gave up 8 bases, with 10 bases separating them. Written as DNA, the CDR3 is TGTGCCACCAGTGACCCGGACAGAGGCTACACCTTC. As protein: CATSDPDRGYTF.

This clonotype showed up many times. V and J are TRBV7-2 and TRBJ1-6; 7 bases fit TRBD1. Per the germline V gene, CDR1 is SGHTA and CDR2 is FQGNSA. J lost 7 bases, V lost 5 bases, and 11 bases had no gene match. The CDR3 has 16 amino acids. CDR3 nucleotide sequence: TGTGCCAGCAGCCAACCCCTGGACAGGAGAAATTCACCCCTCCACTTT. Its protein is CASSQPLDRRNSPLHF.

This clonotype was seen a few times. The gene calls are TRBV4-3 and TRBJ2-3, with 9 bases identical to TRBD2. The CDR3 length is 17 residues. V gave up 0 bases and J gave up 4 bases; unmatched junction bases: 8. Germline loops: CDR1 LGHNA, CDR2 YSLEER. The CDR3 DNA follows: TGCGCCAGCAGCCAAGAATTTAGCGGGAGACGGGCAGATACGCAGTATTTT. This gives the protein CASSQEFSGRRADTQYF.

Concerning this clonotype: With a much larger clone just one base away, this may be a read error. The conserved phenylalanine or tryptophan normally closing the CDR3 is absent here, so this likely arose from a read error. The gene calls are TRBV27 and TRBJ2-1, with D hard to call. Deletions cut 5 bases from V and 0 bases from J, with 17 bases between. CDR3 length: 17 amino acids. Per germline, CDR1 MNHEY and CDR2 SMNVEV (reference sequence). The CDR3 DNA is TGTGCCAGCAGTAGGTTGGCCACCTCTAACTCCTACAATGAGCAGTTCTCC. This sequence encodes CASSRLATSNSYNEQFS.

This clonotype was seen at least ten times. The chain is built from TRBV6-1 and TRBJ1-1; tentative D call: TRBD1 (5 bases). Deletions cut 6 bases from V and 3 bases from J, with 17 bases between. Germline loops: CDR1 MNHNS, CDR2 SASEGT. The CDR3 contains 15 residues. The CDR3 bases are TGTGCCAGCAGCCACTACCCCAGGGTGGACACTGAAGCTTTCTTT. Translating it yields CASSHYPRVDTEAFF.

This clonotype was recorded at least ten times. This rearrangement joins TRBV10-3 to TRBJ2-3; D perhaps matches TRBD2 (7 bases). Per germline, CDR1 ENHRY and CDR2 SYGVKD. This CDR3 region has 16 residues. The V end was cut by 7 bases, the J end by 2 bases, with 19 bases between. CDR3 residues: CAITSKGGTTTDTQYF. The CDR3 nucleotides read TGTGCCATCACCTCGAAAGGGGGGACTACCACAGATACGCAGTATTTT.

This clonotype was counted between two and nine times. The chain combines TRBV13 with TRBJ2-2; TRBD2 matches 9 bases. CDR3 length: 22 amino acids. The germline V gene has CDR1 PRHDT and CDR2 FYEKMQ (reference sequence). V lost 5 bases, J lost 0 bases, and 22 bases stayed unmatched. CDR3 nucleotide sequence: TGTGCCAGCAGCCCCTACTCCCTTCCAGCGGGAGGAAGGTTGGCGAACACCGGGGAGCTGTTTTTT. This encodes CASSPYSLPAGGRLANTGELFF.

A few counts support this clonotype. The gene calls are TRBV4-2 and TRBJ1-6; D uncertain. In germline, CDR1 is LGHNA, CDR2 YNFKEQ. This CDR3 has 15 residues. The V and J ends lost 4 bases and 4 bases respectively, with 11 bases between them. CDR3 residues: CASSPEGGYNSPLHF. In nucleotides, the CDR3 is TGTGCCAGCAGCCCTGAAGGTGGTTATAATTCACCCCTCCACTTT.